The rows below give T cell receptor beta chains drawn from one sample of a study of esophageal squamous cell carcinoma under preoperative chemotherapy. TCRdb used MiXCR to reprocess the PCR reads, holding one entry per CDR3 protein. The profile shows over 10,000 distinct CDR3 sequences, 45% to 55% of them singletons. Sampling was performed from a patient given preoperative chemotherapy. The receptors originated from a human donor with esophageal squamous cell carcinoma. The donor label of this sample is uncertain. Both conserved end residues are part of each CDR3. The D gene is left open where the match is weak.

TRBJ1-1	11	.	TRBV6-1	TGTGCCAGCAGCTTTCACACTGAAGCTTTCTTT	CASSFHTEAFF